This T cell receptor beta chain was captured in a study of blood T cell repertoires in COVID-19. Study context: Some COVID-19 samples were acute and others convalescent; all came from the United States, Italy and Spain. T cells, B-cell-depleted T cells, or PBMCs provided the cDNA or gDNA that served as material.

Source study methods: By means of reference gene primer amplification, nucleated cell counts were estimated. Method: immunoSEQ multiplex PCR; TCRdb's copy keeps in-frame clones and lacks some. D and trimming were read from the DNA, whereas the V and J calls and clone size are those reported in that table. The table has roughly 51,000 clones, approximately 86% seen once. The sample holds a few counts of this clone. V lost 4 bases to trimming and J lost 3 bases; unmatched junction nucleotides: 2. The CDR3 spans 13 residues. Germline V gene lookup returns CDR1 SGHRS and CDR2 YFSETQ. Sequencing used peripheral blood. V and J are TRBV5-1 and TRBJ1-2; 8 bases match TRBD1. The sequence was obtained from a woman at least 80 years old with acute or convalescent COVID-19. The CDR3 DNA reads as TGCGCCAGCAGCCTGACAGGGGACTATGGCTACACCTTC. As protein: CASSLTGDYGYTF.